A single sample gave rise to the 32 T cell receptor beta chains below, sequenced in a study of T cell repertoires in cytomegalovirus infection. One entry per CDR3 protein, called by TCRdb with MiXCR from the reads. The table lists about 740,000 distinct CDR3 sequences, under 40% of them singletons. The sequenced sample consisted of PBMCs. The receptors here all came from a human donor in good health (CMV status not recorded). Some clones in this sample may be carry-over from other donors' samples.

This chain connects TRBV7-2 to TRBJ2-3; the D gene is possibly TRBD2 (5 bases). Germline V lookup: CDR1 SGHTA, CDR2 FQGNSA. V lost 4 bases and J lost 1, with 15 bases in between. The CDR3 has 16 residues. CDR3 bases: TGTGCCAGCAGCTCGTGGACGGGGAGAGGCACAGATACGCAGTATTTT. It codes for CASSSWTGRGTDTQYF.

The V gene is TRBV28, the J gene TRBJ2-1; 12 nucleotides agree with TRBD2. The ends lost 2 bases at V and 8 bases at J; junction bases unmatched: 16. The CDR3 is made up of 19 amino acids. The V gene's germline CDR1 is MDHEN and CDR2 SYDVKM. This CDR3 is CASSLEGGTSGWSGDEQFF. CDR3 DNA sequence: TGTGCCAGCAGTTTAGAGGGGGGGACTAGCGGGTGGTCTGGCGATGAGCAGTTCTTC.

This clonotype was counted between two and nine times. The chain uses TRBV7-2 and TRBJ2-7; the D is unclear. From germline, CDR1 is SGHTA and CDR2 FQGNSA. This CDR3 spans 13 amino acids. The V and J ends lost 2 bases and 2 bases respectively, with 7 bases between them. For the CDR3, the DNA is TGTGCCAGCAGCTTATTTCGGGCCTACGAGCAGTACTTC. Amino acid sequence: CASSLFRAYEQYF. Complete variable domain (other parts from reference TRBV7-2 and TRBJ2-7): GAGVSQSPSNKVTEKGKDVELRCDPISGHTALYWYRQSLGQGLEFLIYFQGNSAPDKSGLPSDRFSAERTGGSVSTLTIQRTQQEDSAVYLCASSLFRAYEQYFGPGTRLTVT.

In its sample, this clonotype was seen a few times. This sequence joins TRBV19 and TRBJ1-3, with no clear D. V was shortened by 5 bases and J by 7 bases, with 9 bases between the two germline ends. The germline CDR1 and CDR2 sequences are LNHDA and SQIVND (reference sequence). The CDR3 sequence is 12 residues long. The CDR3 loop reads CASSATRNTIYF. The CDR3 bases are TGTGCCAGTAGTGCGACGCGGAACACCATATATTTT.

This clonotype has just a few counts. V is TRBV14 and J is TRBJ1-1; no clear D gene. Germline CDR1 reads SGHDN; CDR2 reads FVKESK. The CDR3 is 16 residues long. The V gene lost 0 bases and the J gene lost 4 bases, with 15 bases spanning the gap. In DNA, the CDR3 is TGTGCCAGCAGCCAAGATTTTGCAAGAGCTAGCACTGAAGCTTTCTTT. This encodes CASSQDFARASTEAFF.

This sequence joins TRBV12-3 or TRBV12-4 and TRBJ2-7; D gene ambiguous. V was trimmed by 7 bases and J by 5 bases, leaving 15 bases between them. There are 13 residues in the CDR3. The CDR3 here is CASNLGLAHEQYF. Here the CDR3 DNA reads TGTGCCAGCAACCTGGGCCTGGCCCACGAGCAGTACTTC.

This clonotype was seen more than once but under ten times. The chain carries TRBV24-1 and TRBJ2-1; D unresolved. The CDR3 runs 11 residues. CDR1 is KGHDR, CDR2 SFDVKD, per germline. Trimming stripped 6 bases from V and 7 bases from J, with 6 bases between. For the CDR3, the DNA is TGTGCCACCAGTAGTCGTAATGAGCAGTTCTTC. The encoded protein is CATSSRNEQFF.

The rearrangement links TRBV10-3 to TRBJ2-1; D remains ambiguous. The germline gives CDR1 ENHRY, CDR2 SYGVKD. The length of the CDR3 is 14 residues. V lost 0 bases and J lost 6, with 9 bases in between. The CDR3 coding sequence is TGTGCCATCAGTGAGTCACTGCCCTCCAATGAGCAGTTCTTC. Translating it yields CAISESLPSNEQFF.

This clonotype was observed a handful of times. As DNA, the CDR3 is TGTGCCACCAGCAGTCGAGGGAGTACAGCCAGGGAGACCCAGTACTTC. Encoded protein: CATSSRGSTARETQYF. V is TRBV15 and J is TRBJ2-5; D perhaps matches TRBD2 (5 bases). Germline CDR1 and CDR2: LNHNV and YYDKDF (reference sequence). Trimming left V 3 bases short and J 5 bases short, with 19 bases between. The CDR3 runs 16 residues.

On this clonotype itself: The missing conserved phenylalanine or tryptophan at the end of this CDR3 makes a read error likely. The gene calls are TRBV6-6 and TRBJ2-3; 11 nucleotides agree with TRBD1. The CDR3 is 16 residues long. V dropped 2 bases and J dropped 4; count of bases not matched to a gene: 5. Germline CDR1 reads MNHNY; CDR2 reads SVGAGI (reference sequence). CDR3 protein: CASSYTGTGGADTQYL. The DNA of the CDR3 is TGTGCCAGCAGTTACACCGGGACAGGGGGGGCAGATACGCAGTATTTG.

This clonotype has only a few counts. This chain uses TRBV28 with TRBJ1-5; TRBD1 agrees at 9 bases. CDR1 is MDHEN, CDR2 SYDVKM, per germline. Trimming at V came to 1 base and at J to 0 bases, leaving 13 bases not matched to a gene. CDR3 length: 20 residues. The CDR3 nucleotides read TGTGCCAGCAGTTTATTGGTAGGACAGGGGCAACCCTATAGCAATCAGCCCCAGCATTTT. It translates to CASSLLVGQGQPYSNQPQHF.

This clonotype was picked up a small number of times. The V and J genes are TRBV5-1 and TRBJ2-7, with 7 bases matching TRBD2. The CDR3 contains 17 residues. Germline CDR1 is SGHRS and CDR2 is YFSETQ. V shed 0 bases, J shed 1 base, and the junction held 10 bases outside the gene matches. CDR3 bases: TGCGCCAGCAGCTTGGAGGCTAGCGGAGTTCAATCCTACGAGCAGTACTTC. As protein: CASSLEASGVQSYEQYF.

With regard to this clonotype: Because the CDR3 is missing its conserved closing phenylalanine or tryptophan, this is likely a read error. This chain connects TRBV11-3 to TRBJ2-7; D may be TRBD1 (5 bases). Germline-derived CDR1 and CDR2 are SGHNT and YENEEA. Trimming pared 0 bases from V and 7 bases from J, leaving 10 bases between. There are 13 residues in the CDR3. Here the CDR3 DNA reads TGTGCCAGCAGCTTAGACAGGGCTCGGGAGCAGTACATC. It encodes CASSLDRAREQYI.

The table lists this clonotype with a few counts. The genes are TRBV6-5 and TRBJ2-6; a weak D match, TRBD2 (6 bases). Trimming cost V 6 bases and J 0 bases, with 15 bases left between them. This CDR3 has 17 amino acids. Germline V gives CDR1 MNHEY, CDR2 SVGAGI. CDR3 DNA: TGTGCCAGCAGCTCTGATGACGGGAGCTCTGGGGCCAACGTCCTGACTTTC. Protein sequence: CASSSDDGSSGANVLTF.

Written as DNA, the CDR3 is TGTGCCAGCAGCATGACTAGCGGCGACACAGATACGCAGTATTTT. Its translation is CASSMTSGDTDTQYF. J is TRBJ2-3 and V is TRBV7-2; 9 nucleotides match TRBD2. This CDR3 has 15 residues. With V trimmed by 5 bases and J by 2 bases, 5 bases remained unmatched. Germline loops: CDR1 SGHTA, CDR2 FQGNSA.

This clonotype turned up a few times. V gene TRBV10-3 combines with J gene TRBJ2-7; 8 nucleotides match TRBD1. Trimming at V came to 5 bases and at J to 6 bases, leaving 12 bases not matched to a gene. CDR3 length: 15 residues. Germline-derived CDR1 and CDR2 are ENHRY and SYGVKD. The chain's CDR3 is CAISPQGVTRGEQYF. The CDR3 coding sequence is TGTGCCATCAGTCCACAGGGGGTAACCAGAGGCGAGCAGTACTTC.

Details on this clonotype: Germline and junction disagree at one end, which may indicate a read error. The V call is TRBV7-6, the J call TRBJ2-1; D may match TRBD1 or TRBD2 (5 bases each). CDR3 length equals 15 residues. The germline V gene has CDR1 SGHVS and CDR2 FNYEAQ. The CDR3 is CARSLAPEGYNEQFF. DNA for the CDR3: TGTGCCAGAAGCTTAGCTCCCGAGGGGTACAATGAGCAGTTCTTC.

The J gene is TRBJ1-2, the V gene TRBV5-6; 9 nucleotides line up with TRBD1. This CDR3 region has 16 residues. The germline gives CDR1 SGHDT, CDR2 YYEEEE. V was pared by 0 bases and J by 2 bases, with 5 bases of the junction left unmatched. In nucleotides, the CDR3 is TGTGCCAGCAGCTTGGATACTGGACAGGGGAACTATGGCTACACCTTC. Translated, it gives CASSLDTGQGNYGYTF. Filled out from reference TRBV5-6 and TRBJ1-2, the complete variable domain reads DAGVTQSPTHLIKTRGQQVTLRCSPKSGHDTVSWYQQALGQGPQFIFQYYEEEERQRGNFPDRFSGHQFPNYSSELNVNALLLGDSALYLCASSLDTGQGNYGYTFGSGTRLTVV.

The chain recombines TRBV11-2 with TRBJ2-7, with 7 bases lining up with TRBD1. V was clipped by 4 bases and J by 3 bases; unmatched bases: 9. The CDR3 runs to 15 residues. Germline CDR1 SGHAT, CDR2 FQNNGV. CDR3 loop: CASSSGEQGYYEQYF. The DNA for the CDR3 is TGTGCCAGCAGCTCCGGGGAACAGGGGTACTACGAGCAGTACTTC.

The chain couples TRBV6-1 to TRBJ2-2; TRBD1 might be the D (6 bases). The CDR3 is made up of 15 amino acids. The germline V gene has CDR1 MNHNS and CDR2 SASEGT. Deletions cut 1 base from V and 7 bases from J, with 13 bases between. CDR3 amino acids: CASSEGTVSVGELFF. For the CDR3, the DNA is TGTGCCAGCAGTGAAGGGACAGTATCTGTCGGGGAGCTGTTTTTT.

This clonotype was seen many times. The gene calls are TRBV18 and TRBJ2-5; D possibly corresponds to TRBD1 (6 bases). The CDR3 spans 12 residues. V dropped 8 bases and J dropped 5 bases, with 12 bases sitting between them. Germline CDR1 KGHSH, CDR2 LQKENI. The CDR3 nucleotides read TGTGCCAGCAGTCCAGGGGAGGAGACCCAGTACTTC. Its translation is CASSPGEETQYF.

This clonotype was counted once. The chain uses TRBV5-6 and TRBJ1-5; the D is unclear. Germline CDR1 reads SGHDT; CDR2 reads YYEEEE. The CDR3 sequence is 15 residues long. The V gene lost 2 bases and the J gene lost 2 bases, with 11 bases spanning the gap. The CDR3 region has the DNA TGTGCCAGCAGCTTAACGGACGGTCGCAATCAGCCCCAGCATTTT. It yields the protein CASSLTDGRNQPQHF.

The chain employs TRBV11-2 and TRBJ2-5; 7 positions agree with TRBD1. The trim removed 6 bases at V and 4 bases at J, leaving 5 bases unmatched. This CDR3 spans 13 amino acids. Per germline, CDR1 SGHAT and CDR2 FQNNGV. The CDR3 nucleotides are TGTGCCAGCAGTTCCGACAGGGTAGAGACCCAGTACTTC. This encodes CASSSDRVETQYF.

This clonotype occurred a few times. The chain recombines TRBV18 with TRBJ1-1, with a tentative D call TRBD1 (5 bases). Per the germline V gene, CDR1 is KGHSH and CDR2 is LQKENI. V lost 6 bases, J lost 1 base, and 15 bases lay in between. The CDR3 totals 15 residues. CDR3: CASSPWYRQNTEAFF. DNA of the CDR3: TGTGCCAGCTCCCCCTGGTACAGGCAGAACACTGAAGCTTTCTTT.

The sample holds a few counts of this clonotype. The rearrangement links TRBV6-5 to TRBJ1-5; 7 bases match TRBD1. The CDR3 has 14 amino acids. V was pared by 6 bases and J by 5 bases, with 7 bases of the junction left unmatched. Germline CDR1 reads MNHEY; CDR2 reads SVGAGI. CDR3 in DNA: TGTGCCAGCAGACCGACAGGGAAGGATCAGCCCCAGCATTTT. It specifies CASRPTGKDQPQHF.

There are a few counts of this clonotype. This sequence joins TRBV6-5 and TRBJ2-1; no clear D gene. V lost 7 bases to trimming and J lost 7 bases, with 17 bases between them. Germline V lookup: CDR1 MNHEY, CDR2 SVGAGI. CDR3 length: 14 amino acids. Here the CDR3 reads CASTFNAYGNEQFF. The DNA for the CDR3 is TGTGCCAGCACCTTTAATGCATATGGGAATGAGCAGTTCTTC.

The DNA of the CDR3 is TGTGCCAGCAGCTTAGCGGGCAGTGGGCTTCGGTACGAGCAGTACTTC. Protein: CASSLAGSGLRYEQYF. The rearrangement uses TRBV7-2 and TRBJ2-7; D not certain. CDR3 length equals 16 residues. Germline CDR1 SGHTA, CDR2 FQGNSA. Trimming pared 0 bases from V and 4 bases from J, leaving 16 bases between.

V and J are TRBV3-1 and TRBJ1-1, with D perhaps TRBD1 (5 bases). The germline gives CDR1 LGHDT, CDR2 YNNKEL (reference sequence). The germline V and J ends were trimmed by 2 bases and 1 base, with 8 bases remaining between them. The CDR3 covers 14 residues. The CDR3 coding sequence is TGTGCCAGCAGCCAAAAGGGGACGAACACTGAAGCTTTCTTT. This codes for CASSQKGTNTEAFF.

This rearrangement joins TRBV7-6 to TRBJ2-3; D remains ambiguous. CDR1 and CDR2 from the germline V gene are SGHVS and FNYEAQ. The CDR3 is 14 amino acids. V gave up 3 bases and J gave up 1 base, with 8 bases separating them. For the CDR3, the DNA is TGTGCCAGCAGCTTTAGCCCGGGCACAGATACGCAGTATTTT. It specifies CASSFSPGTDTQYF.

Of note for this clonotype: The CDR3 does not close with the conserved phenylalanine or tryptophan, likely indicating a read error. The rearrangement links TRBV12-3 or TRBV12-4 to TRBJ2-3, with D uncertain. This CDR3 contains 11 residues. Between the trimmed V and J ends, which lost 3 bases and 5 bases, there was a span of 3 bases. DNA of the CDR3: TGTGCCAGCAGTTTTCGAGATACGCAGTATTGT. Residues: CASSFRDTQYC.

CDR3 region: CASSIGTDWNTEAFF. The CDR3 DNA sequence: TGTGCCAGTAGTATAGGGACAGACTGGAACACTGAAGCTTTCTTT. This sequence joins TRBV19 and TRBJ1-1; D might be TRBD1 (6 bases). The germline gives CDR1 LNHDA, CDR2 SQIVND (reference sequence). CDR3 size: 15 residues. Trimming took 1 base from V and 1 from J, leaving 10 bases between them.

This clonotype has just a few counts. The chain employs TRBV19 and TRBJ2-5, with unresolved D. CDR1 LNHDA and CDR2 SQIVND come from the germline V gene (reference sequence). The CDR3 contains 15 residues. The V end was cut by 4 bases, the J end by 4 bases, with 16 bases between. CDR3 coding DNA: TGTGCCAGTAGTACCCGGGCCCCGTTGCGAGAGACCCAGTACTTC. It is translated as CASSTRAPLRETQYF.